Described below is a single T cell receptor (beta chain) sequence and its context. Its recognized antigen is unknown. The input lacks base qualities; no much larger clone sits a single base away. Participants in the prospective study were enrolled through a virtual design, were aged roughly 18 to 100 years, and lived in roughly 26 United States geographic areas. In the prospective study, cohorts were assigned on the basis of participant-reported clinical history obtained from a screening survey and a study questionnaire. Mobile phlebotomists in the prospective study collected whole blood, serum and a nasopharyngeal or oropharyngeal swab from every participant. Additional blood draws and questionnaires over a roughly two-month period could optionally be provided by prospective study participants. Before DNA extraction, blood samples from the prospective study were shipped at room temperature or frozen.

These data come from a study of blood T cell repertoires in COVID-19 (dated by TCRdb to about 2020). Regarding the complete study: Samples from collaborators originated in the United States, Italy and Spain and spanned both the acute and convalescent phases of COVID-19. The prospective study material was composed of cDNA or gDNA derived from T cells, B-cell-depleted T cells, or PBMCs. The sample metadata nearly always contained a de-identified subject ID, COVID-19 status, age in years and sex. Where available, HLA class I and class II types were obtained from metadata supplied by the sample provider rather than from assay-based typing. The samples were drawn from the first 160 participants of the ongoing ImmuneRACE study and from 1,254 subjects provided by 6 global collaborators. Subjects who had been exposed to COVID-19, were actively infected with it, or had recovered from it provided the deeply sampled blood TCRbeta repertoires that made up the dataset. The repertoires were released in a freely available public database meant as a resource for research on the immune response to SARS-CoV-2.

In the germline V gene (reference sequence), CDR1 corresponds to SGHKS and CDR2 to YYEKEE. V lost 0 bases and J lost 7 bases, and the count of bases not matched to a germline gene is 0. Spanning cysteine to phenylalanine, the CDR3 consists of 13 amino acids. Left in the record is the CDR3 DNA by itself, 39 bases read in frame from the first base. Broad study findings and their caveats: The amount of clinical and demographic metadata varied by source and participant and was provided uncurated.

TCRbeta CDR3 regions were amplified from genomic DNA by means of the immunoSEQ Assay, a bias-controlled multiplex PCR. The source study handled its data this way. The number of nucleated cells in each sample was estimated from the amplification of reference gene primers within the assay. To quantify the absolute abundance of each unique TCRbeta CDR3 rearrangement, sequence reads were collapsed and filtered. For each sample, productive Simpson clonality was calculated as the square root of Simpson's diversity index over productive rearrangements. Entries here come from immuneACCESS through TCRdb and include only in-frame sequences with V and J called. Some clones fail to appear in such tables; in the studies checked, an unresolved V gene covers under half of the shortfall, and the cause of the remainder is unknown. The DNA gave D and trimming, while V, J and clone size come from that table. The sample data list about 400,000 clones, and approximately 91% of these were observed just once. 2% to 2.5% of the sample lies in the top ten.

Source material: PBMCs or T cells enriched from blood (not recorded which). This TCR derives from a middle-aged woman with acute COVID-19. The rearrangement combines TRBV5-5 with TRBJ1-2; 10 central nucleotides agree with TRBD1. The CDR3 region reads CASSLGQGAGYTF. DNA sequence: TGTGCCAGCAGCTTGGGACAGGGGGCTGGCTACACCTTC. Where the CDR3 stops, the reference TRBV5-5 and TRBJ1-2 genes take over; the full variable domain is DAGVTQSPTHLIKTRGQQVTLRCSPISGHKSVSWYQQVLGQGPQFIFQYYEKEERGRGNFPDRFSARQFPNYSSELNVNALLLGDSALYLCASSLGQGAGYTFGSGTRLTVV.